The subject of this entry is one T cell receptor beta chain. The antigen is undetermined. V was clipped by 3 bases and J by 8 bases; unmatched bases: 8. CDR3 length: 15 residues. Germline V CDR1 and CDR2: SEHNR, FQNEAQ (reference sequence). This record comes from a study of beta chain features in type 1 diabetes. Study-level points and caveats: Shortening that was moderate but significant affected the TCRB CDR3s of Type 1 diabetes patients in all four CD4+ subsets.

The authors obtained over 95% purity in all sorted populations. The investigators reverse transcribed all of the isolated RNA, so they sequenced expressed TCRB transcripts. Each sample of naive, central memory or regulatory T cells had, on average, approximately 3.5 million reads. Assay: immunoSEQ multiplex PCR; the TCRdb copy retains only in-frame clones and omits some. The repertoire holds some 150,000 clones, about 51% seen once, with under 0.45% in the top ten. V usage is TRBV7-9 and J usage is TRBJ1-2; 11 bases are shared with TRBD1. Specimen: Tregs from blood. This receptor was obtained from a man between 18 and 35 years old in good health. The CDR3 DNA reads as TGTGCCAGCAGCTTTTCAGGACAGGGGGCGCGAGGCTACACCTTC. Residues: CASSFSGQGARGYTF.